This T cell receptor (beta chain) was documented in a study of cytomegalovirus exposure and HLA in healthy donors. Findings and limits, study-wide: Rarity marked most TCR sequences, yet some public TCRs occurred in many donors. In vitro data verified three CMV-associated chains as specific for CMV antigens. The authors enumerated 164 TCR beta chains as linked to cytomegalovirus. A classifier reportedly called cytomegalovirus status with high sensitivity and specificity.

CDR1 SGDLS and CDR2 YYNGEE come from the germline V gene. The CDR3 sequence is 17 residues long. The ends lost 2 bases at V and 7 bases at J; junction bases unmatched: 10. Produced via immunoSEQ multiplex PCR; TCRdb's table is partial and in-frame only. The sample carries about 360,000 clones, 86% recorded once. As regards this clone: What it binds is unknown.

The receptor was derived from a young woman in good health and CMV-seronegative. Specimen: PBMCs. The chain is built from TRBV9 and TRBJ2-1; 12 positions agree with TRBD1. The CDR3, as DNA: TGTGCCAGCAGCGTTTCCGGGACAGGGGGCGTATCGAATGAGCAGTTCTTC. Protein sequence: CASSVSGTGGVSNEQFF.